These 10 T cell receptor beta chains came from one sample sequenced in a study of primary melanoma T cells and metastatic recurrence. The method was immunoSEQ multiplex PCR; TCRdb's version includes in-frame clones alone and lacks a portion of them. Among fewer than 300 clones listed, around 87% were seen once. Sequenced: melanoma tumor tissue. The receptors derive from a human donor with melanoma.

The chain carries TRBV6-8 and TRBJ1-5, with a possible D match to TRBD1 (5 bases). Deletions cut 5 bases from V and 4 bases from J, with 12 bases between. The CDR3 has 14 amino acids. From germline, CDR1 is MNHGY and CDR2 SAAAGT. In nucleotides, the CDR3 is TGTGCCAGCAGTCCGCCGGGGGTTAATCAGCCCCAGCATTTT. It encodes CASSPPGVNQPQHF.

This clone was found once. The chain combines TRBV28 with TRBJ1-2; the D gene is possibly TRBD1 (6 bases). This CDR3 has 16 amino acids. Germline CDR1 MDHEN, CDR2 SYDVKM. V lost 10 bases and J lost 2, with 23 bases in between. The CDR3 is CAIMGVQGQANYGYTF. The DNA of the CDR3 is TGTGCCATCATGGGGGTTCAGGGGCAAGCAAACTATGGCTACACCTTC.

CDR3 sequence (DNA): TGCAGCGTCCCAAAAGGAGGAAGCTATGGCTACACCTTC. Translating gives CSVPKGGSYGYTF. The chain employs TRBV29-1 and TRBJ1-2, with D unresolved. V gave up 6 bases and J gave up 4 bases, with 15 bases separating them. The CDR3 extends over 13 amino acids. The V gene's germline CDR1 is SQVTM and CDR2 ANQGSEA. The full variable domain, in which reference TRBV29-1 and TRBJ1-2 provide the parts outside the CDR3, is SAVISQKPSRDICQRGTSLTIQCQVDSQVTMMFWYRQQPGQSLTLIATANQGSEATYESGFVIDKFPISRPNLTFSTLTVSNMSPEDSSIYLCSVPKGGSYGYTFGSGTRLTVV.

This clone was counted a single time. The CDR3 sequence: CASRTGEENSPLHF. The CDR3 DNA follows: TGTGCCAGTAGGACAGGGGAGGAGAATTCACCCCTCCACTTT. The chain links TRBV28 to TRBJ1-6, with 9 nucleotides matching TRBD1. Unmatched junction bases numbered 7, after V lost 9 bases and J lost 7 bases. CDR1 and CDR2 from the germline V gene are MDHEN and SYDVKM. CDR3 length equals 14 residues.

The table lists this clone with a few counts. V usage is TRBV28 and J usage is TRBJ1-1, with D unresolved. The CDR3 loop spans 13 amino acids. V was clipped by 8 bases and J by 4 bases, with 14 bases between them. CDR1 MDHEN and CDR2 SYDVKM come from the germline V gene. In nucleotides, the CDR3 is TGTGCCAGCGACCCAATCGGGAGCACTGAAGCTTTCTTT. This encodes CASDPIGSTEAFF.

The rearrangement joins TRBV18 to TRBJ1-4, with unresolved D. V lost 6 bases and J 0 bases, leaving 8 bases between the germline ends. The germline CDR1 and CDR2 sequences are KGHSH and LQKENI. This CDR3 is built from 14 residues. This CDR3 is CASSVGATNEKLFF. In nucleotides, the CDR3 is TGTGCCAGCTCTGTCGGAGCAACTAATGAAAAACTGTTTTTT. Combining the CDR3 with reference TRBV18 and TRBJ1-4 gives the whole variable domain NAGVMQNPRHLVRRRGQEARLRCSPMKGHSHVYWYRQLPEEGLKFMVYLQKENIIDESGMPKERFSAEFPKEGPSILRIQQVVRGDSAAYFCASSVGATNEKLFFGSGTQLSVL.

The chain links TRBV28 to TRBJ2-7; TRBD1 aligns across 9 bases. Trimming removed 4 bases from V and 1 base from J; junction bases left unmatched: 2. Per germline, CDR1 MDHEN and CDR2 SYDVKM. The CDR3 covers 14 residues. The CDR3 loop reads CASSSTGGSYEQYF. DNA for the CDR3: TGTGCCAGCAGTTCGACAGGGGGATCCTACGAGCAGTACTTC.

This chain joins TRBV29-1 and TRBJ2-7; 7 bases map to TRBD2. The junction had 7 bases not matched to a gene; V was cut back by 1 base and J by 1 base. This CDR3 has 15 amino acids. Germline V gene data show CDR1 as SQVTM and CDR2 as ANQGSEA. This chain's CDR3 is CSVEGLGGDSYEQYF. CDR3 in DNA: TGCAGCGTTGAAGGGTTGGGGGGGGATTCCTACGAGCAGTACTTC.

The rearrangement uses TRBV6-8 and TRBJ2-7; a possible D gene is TRBD2 (6 bases). Germline-derived CDR1 and CDR2 are MNHGY and SAAAGT. V lost 0 bases and J 3 bases, leaving 9 bases between the germline ends. The CDR3 sequence is 14 residues long. For the CDR3, the DNA is TGTGCCAGCAGTTACTCGATGGAGGGCTACGAGCAGTACTTC. Its protein is CASSYSMEGYEQYF.

This clone was picked up one time. In DNA form, the CDR3 reads TGTGCCAGCTCACCTCTGGGGCCTGCCTACGAGCAGTACTTC. Residues: CASSPLGPAYEQYF. The rearrangement uses TRBV18 and TRBJ2-7, with D possibly matching TRBD1 (5 bases). This CDR3 has 14 residues. V lost 3 bases and J 2 bases, leaving 11 bases between the germline ends. CDR1 is KGHSH and CDR2 is LQKENI in the germline V gene.